These 5 T cell receptor beta chains were sequenced from one sample in a study of glioma-infiltrating T cells after dendritic cell vaccination (dated by TCRdb to 2016 to 2017). Library method: the immunoSEQ multiplex PCR assay. Sourced from immuneACCESS, this table was stored by TCRdb with only in-frame sequences that have V and J called. A share of the clones is absent; for the studies checked, an unresolved V gene accounts for under half, and the remainder has no known explanation. The sample has tens of thousands of clones on record, almost 85% of them singletons. Around 1.9% of the sample comes from the top ten. This specimen consisted of blood, obtained before dendritic cell vaccination. Receptors originate from a human donor with glioblastoma.

This clone appeared a single time. The gene calls are TRBV5-6 and TRBJ1-1, with unresolved D. Between the trimmed V and J ends, which lost 4 bases and 1 base, there was a span of 23 bases. The germline CDR1 and CDR2 sequences are SGHDT and YYEEEE. The length of the CDR3 is 18 residues. This CDR3 reads CASSLRSRYLGANTEAFF. As DNA, the CDR3 is TGTGCCAGCAGCCTACGATCTCGGTATTTGGGAGCGAACACTGAAGCTTTCTTT. Complete variable domain (other parts from reference TRBV5-6 and TRBJ1-1): DAGVTQSPTHLIKTRGQQVTLRCSPKSGHDTVSWYQQALGQGPQFIFQYYEEEERQRGNFPDRFSGHQFPNYSSELNVNALLLGDSALYLCASSLRSRYLGANTEAFFGQGTRLTVV.

This clone was found a few times. The chain carries TRBV14 and TRBJ2-1, with 8 positions matching TRBD2. After removal of 6 bases from V and 4 bases from J, the junction contained 8 bases not matched to a gene. The length of the CDR3 is 15 residues. Germline V gene sequence: CDR1 SGHDN, CDR2 FVKESK. CDR3 protein: CASSHQRGRYNEQFF. The CDR3 DNA reads as TGTGCCAGCAGTCATCAGCGGGGGAGATACAATGAGCAGTTCTTC. Together with reference TRBV14 and TRBJ2-1, the CDR3 gives the full variable domain: EAGVTQFPSHSVIEKGQTVTLRCDPISGHDNLYWYRRVMGKEIKFLLHFVKESKQDESGMPNNRFLAERTGGTYSTLKVQPAELEDSGVYFCASSHQRGRYNEQFFGPGTRLTVL.

This chain uses TRBV19 with TRBJ2-5; the match to TRBD2 covers 8 bases. This CDR3 spans 13 amino acids. Germline CDR1 reads LNHDA; CDR2 reads SQIVND (reference sequence). Trimming took 6 bases from V and 2 from J; bases not matched to a gene: 2. The CDR3 protein is CASRPSGQETQYF. Here the CDR3 DNA reads TGTGCCAGTAGACCTAGCGGGCAAGAGACCCAGTACTTC.

The chain has TRBV12-5 and TRBJ2-2; D is unresolved. In germline, CDR1 is LGHNT, CDR2 FRNRAP. This CDR3 has 13 residues. Between the trimmed V and J ends, which lost 6 bases and 4 bases, there was a span of 9 bases. The CDR3 here is CASGLIGTGELFF. As DNA, the CDR3 is TGTGCTAGTGGGTTGATCGGCACCGGGGAGCTGTTTTTT.

The chain is built from TRBV7-9 and TRBJ1-1; D gene unclear. Germline CDR1 SEHNR, CDR2 FQNEAQ (reference sequence). The length of the CDR3 is 12 residues. V was cut by 5 bases and J by 7 bases, with 11 bases left in between. CDR3 DNA: TGTGCCAGCAGCCGCTCAGGATATGAAGCTTTCTTT. The encoded protein is CASSRSGYEAFF.